Listed below are T cell receptor beta chains from one sample, sequenced in a study of CD8 T cells in Susac syndrome. TCRdb called the immunoSEQ multiplex PCR reads again in MiXCR, with one record for every CDR3 protein. The sample consists of 160,000 or so distinct CDR3 sequences, 85% to 95% of them appearing once. Specimen: CD4+ T cells from PBMCs. All receptors come from a human donor with Susac syndrome. Both conserved end residues are trimmed from each CDR3. Some rows mark clone size as missing; the rest say once, few, many or name a class of expanded clone.

cdr3_aa	j_call	clone_size	v_call
ASSRWLAGAITQETQY	TRBJ2-5	.	TRBV19
ASSIGQVLAKNIQY	TRBJ2-4	once	TRBV11-2
ASAGQGPYEQY	TRBJ2-7	.	TRBV2
ASNPDRGWTEAF	TRBJ1-1	.	TRBV5-6
AWSVQGRAGYT	TRBJ1-2	.	TRBV30
ASSHGPNTEAF	TRBJ1-1	.	TRBV12-3/TRBV12-4
AWSEDRVGEKLF	TRBJ1-4	.	TRBV30
ASSLGQTNSYEQY	TRBJ2-7	.	TRBV11-2
SARIPGANVLT	TRBJ2-6	.	TRBV20-1
ASSPPRRGQYNEQF	TRBJ2-1	once	TRBV7-2
ATSGYSGENTGELF	TRBJ2-2	.	TRBV15
SVEDGQRGGDTQY	TRBJ2-3	.	TRBV29-1
ATSRGDKMNTEAF	TRBJ1-1	.	TRBV15
ASRDAATDTQY	TRBJ2-3	.	TRBV10-1
ASSERTGQGSPLH	TRBJ1-6	.	TRBV7-2
AWSVGLNTEAF	TRBJ1-1	.	TRBV30
ASSLADGYYGYT	TRBJ1-2	.	TRBV5-1
SAQDTRIGYT	TRBJ1-2	.	TRBV29-1
ASRRQTEAF	TRBJ1-1	.	TRBV12-3/TRBV12-4
ASSLSATGELF	TRBJ2-2	.	TRBV7-3
ASSEARAYQAF	TRBJ1-1	.	TRBV6-1
ASSLQRARTDTQY	TRBJ2-3	.	TRBV7-9
ASSLMAGTGLPLH	TRBJ1-6	once	TRBV7-9
ASSLKSRGGEETQY	TRBJ2-5	.	TRBV7-2
ASSQDQGRFYGYT	TRBJ1-2	few	TRBV4-3
ASSLGVRTGGNHEQF	TRBJ2-1	.	TRBV11-2